The 8 T cell receptor beta chains presented below share a single source sample, sequenced in a study of blood T cell repertoires in COVID-19. Method: immunoSEQ multiplex PCR; TCRdb's copy keeps in-frame clones and lacks some. This table holds 150,000 to 200,000 clones, approximately 90% found once. The sample comprised peripheral blood. Receptors were obtained from a young man with COVID-19, enrolled during active disease.

The chain combines TRBV7-9 with TRBJ2-7; D perhaps matches TRBD2 (6 bases). Between the trimmed V and J ends, which lost 5 bases and 5 bases, there was a span of 19 bases. This CDR3 is built from 15 residues. Germline V lookup: CDR1 SEHNR, CDR2 FQNEAQ (reference sequence). This CDR3 is CASSPGVGEVDEQYF. The CDR3 region has the DNA TGTGCCAGCAGCCCCGGTGTAGGGGAGGTTGACGAGCAGTACTTC.

V is TRBV7-2 and J is TRBJ1-2, with D possibly matching TRBD1 (5 bases). The germline V gene encodes CDR1 SGHTA and CDR2 FQGNSA. The CDR3 loop spans 15 amino acids. V was pared by 5 bases and J by 3 bases, with 16 bases between. The CDR3 protein is CASSQSAGGYYGYTF. The CDR3 DNA sequence: TGTGCCAGCAGCCAATCCGCGGGGGGGTACTATGGCTACACCTTC.

This chain connects TRBV19 to TRBJ1-1; TRBD1 aligns across 8 bases. The germline CDR1 and CDR2 sequences are LNHDA and SQIVND (reference sequence). Trimming removed 6 bases from V and 4 bases from J; junction bases left unmatched: 10. The CDR3 length is 15 residues. CDR3 in amino acids: CASSRGRAVVTEAFF. In nucleotides, the CDR3 is TGTGCCAGTAGCAGGGGGCGCGCCGTGGTCACTGAAGCTTTCTTT.

The rearrangement links TRBV7-2 to TRBJ2-1, with D maybe TRBD2 (5 bases). The CDR3 is 15 amino acids. Germline-derived CDR1 and CDR2 are SGHTA and FQGNSA. V shed 6 bases and J shed 0 bases, with 12 bases lying between them. In DNA form, the CDR3 reads TGTGCCAGCAGTCACACGGGGTACTCCTACAATGAGCAGTTCTTC. Its protein product is CASSHTGYSYNEQFF.

V usage is TRBV4-3 and J usage is TRBJ2-2; 8 bases match TRBD1. Germline lookup yields CDR1 LGHNA and CDR2 YSLEER. This CDR3 is built from 14 residues. V shed 6 bases and J 3 bases; nucleotides not matched to a gene: 3. CDR3: CASRWDRHTGELFF. In DNA, the CDR3 is TGCGCCAGCAGATGGGACAGGCACACCGGGGAGCTGTTTTTT.

This clone was observed once. This rearrangement joins TRBV28 to TRBJ1-5, with 9 bases fitting TRBD1. Germline V gene data show CDR1 as MDHEN and CDR2 as SYDVKM. There are 15 residues in the CDR3. V lost 7 bases, J lost 5 bases, and 9 bases stayed unmatched. CDR3 sequence reads: CASTYGQGRYQPQHF. The DNA for the CDR3 is TGTGCCAGCACCTATGGACAGGGGCGGTATCAGCCCCAGCATTTT. The full variable domain, in which reference TRBV28 and TRBJ1-5 provide the parts outside the CDR3, is DVKVTQSSRYLVKRTGEKVFLECVQDMDHENMFWYRQDPGLGLRLIYFSYDVKMKEKGDIPEGYSVSREKKERFSLILESASTNQTSMYLCASTYGQGRYQPQHFGDGTRLSIL.

This clone appeared once. The chain couples TRBV19 to TRBJ1-4; D call uncertain. Germline CDR1 and CDR2: LNHDA and SQIVND (reference sequence). With 5 bases removed from V and 12 bases from J, the gap between germline ends came to 13 bases. This CDR3 region has 12 residues. The CDR3 spells CASSLGRRELFF. DNA of the CDR3: TGTGCCAGTAGTCTCGGGAGGCGAGAACTGTTTTTT.

V usage is TRBV4-3 and J usage is TRBJ2-3; 9 positions agree with TRBD2. The CDR3 totals 18 residues. Germline values: CDR1 LGHNA, CDR2 YSLEER. Trimming removed 4 bases from V and 4 bases from J; junction bases left unmatched: 15. CDR3 sequence (DNA): TGCGCCAGCAGCCCCCAGGGGCTAGCGGGAATGGTGGCAGATACGCAGTATTTT. Residues: CASSPQGLAGMVADTQYF.